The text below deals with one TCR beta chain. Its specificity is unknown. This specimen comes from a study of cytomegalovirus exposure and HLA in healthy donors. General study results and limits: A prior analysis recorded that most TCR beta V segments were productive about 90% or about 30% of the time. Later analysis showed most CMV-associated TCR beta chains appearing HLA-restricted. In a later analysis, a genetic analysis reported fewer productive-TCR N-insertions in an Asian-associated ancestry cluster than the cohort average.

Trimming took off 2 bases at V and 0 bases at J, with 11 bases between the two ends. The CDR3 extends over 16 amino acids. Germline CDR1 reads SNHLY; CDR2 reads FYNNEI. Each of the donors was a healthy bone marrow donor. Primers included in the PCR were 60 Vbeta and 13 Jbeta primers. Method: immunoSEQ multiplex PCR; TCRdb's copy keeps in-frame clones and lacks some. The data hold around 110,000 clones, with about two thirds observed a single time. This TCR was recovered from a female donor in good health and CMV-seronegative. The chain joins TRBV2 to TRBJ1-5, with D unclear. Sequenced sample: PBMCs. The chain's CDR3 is CASSEIQASSNQPQHF. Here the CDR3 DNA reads TGTGCCAGCAGTGAAATTCAGGCCAGTAGCAATCAGCCCCAGCATTTT.